This T cell receptor (beta chain) was found in a study of blood T cell repertoires in COVID-19. Background on the study: Samples taken during acute and convalescent COVID-19 were collected in the United States, Italy and Spain.

CDR1 SGDLS and CDR2 YYNGEE come from the germline V gene. This CDR3 contains 15 residues. The ends were cut back, 0 bases at V and 0 bases at J, with 7 bases in the middle. As concerns this clone: The same CDR3 can be traced to other DNA sequences in this sample.

Profiling relied on immunoSEQ multiplex PCR, and the TCRdb table lists in-frame clones only, not all of them. The data contain 52,000 or so clones, approximately 90% of them singletons. The receptor's source is a human donor in a cohort sampled during active COVID-19. Sample: peripheral blood. This chain connects TRBV9 to TRBJ1-3; no clear D. The CDR3 loop is CASSVGGVSGNTIYF. CDR3 bases: TGTGCCAGCAGCGTAGGAGGAGTCTCTGGAAACACCATATATTTT. The full variable domain, with the rest looked up from reference TRBV9 and TRBJ1-3, is DSGVTQTPKHLITATGQRVTLRCSPRSGDLSVYWYQQSLDQGLQFLIQYYNGEERAKGNILERFSAQQFPDLHSELNLSSLELGDSALYFCASSVGGVSGNTIYFGEGSWLTVV.